Listed below are T cell receptor beta chains from one sample, sequenced in a study of cytomegalovirus exposure and HLA in healthy donors. Generated by immunoSEQ multiplex PCR, the TCRdb table keeps only in-frame clones and is missing some. The data contain about 180,000 clones, 70% to 80% of them singletons. Sequenced: PBMCs. The receptors come from a woman aged 40-49 years in good health and CMV-seronegative. CDR3s include the opening cysteine and the closing phenylalanine or tryptophan. A D gene is named only where the DNA matches it firmly. Clone sizes are given selectively: once, few, many, or a class where the clone is expanded.

clone size,V gene,D gene,J gene,CDR3 DNA,CDR3 protein
-,TRBV5-4,TRBD2,TRBJ2-1,TGTGCCAGCAGCTTCGGCGGGAGGCCCTCCTACAATGAGCAGTTCTTC,CASSFGGRPSYNEQFF
-,TRBV6-1,TRBD1,TRBJ1-4,TGTGCCAGCAGTGCAAAAGGGACAGGGGTTGGTAATGAAAAACTGTTTTTT,CASSAKGTGVGNEKLFF
-,TRBV5-4,TRBD1,TRBJ1-4,TGTGCCAGCAGCTTGGAGGGGGCAACTGAAAAACTGTTTTTT,CASSLEGATEKLFF
many,TRBV27,-,TRBJ2-5,TGTGCCAGCAGTGAGGGGGTGACTTACCAAGAGACCCAGTACTTC,CASSEGVTYQETQYF
-,TRBV5-4,-,TRBJ1-1,TGTGCCAGCAGCCGGGTTGAGAACACTGAAGCTTTCTTT,CASSRVENTEAFF
-,TRBV30,-,TRBJ1-3,TGTGCCTGGAGTGTATCGGCGACAGCTGGAAACACCATATATTTT,CAWSVSATAGNTIYF
-,TRBV29-1,-,TRBJ1-2,TGCAGCGTTGGACTGGGTGCTAACTATGGCTACACCTTC,CSVGLGANYGYTF
-,TRBV19,-,TRBJ2-5,TGTGCCAGTAGTATTTCCAGGGCAGAGACCCAGTACTTC,CASSISRAETQYF
-,TRBV5-4,-,TRBJ2-1,TGTGCCAGCAGCCTTCGGGTAAAAAACAATGAGCAGTTCTTC,CASSLRVKNNEQFF
-,TRBV30,-,TRBJ1-5,TGTGCCTGGAGTCCGCTGACAGGTCGCAATCAGCCCCAGCATTTT,CAWSPLTGRNQPQHF
-,TRBV5-1,-,TRBJ1-1,TGCGCCAGCAGCTTGGTGACAGCCCCGAACACTGAAGCTTTCTTT,CASSLVTAPNTEAFF